This T cell receptor (beta chain) emerged from a study of blood T cells in healthy people across ages. A second PCR of about 7 to 12 cycles used a sample-barcoded 5' primer and a J-beta primer mix. Each CDR3 protein gets one entry after TCRdb re-called the 5' RACE reads with MiXCR. The sample has approximately 1.5 million distinct CDR3 sequences, roughly 43% seen once. Healthy Caucasian individuals from Russia aged 6 to 90 served as donors. The material sequenced was blood. The receptor was isolated from a woman between 18 and 29 years old in good health.

CDR3 nucleotide sequence: TGTGCCAGCAGCTTCGATTGGCGAGAGACCCAGTACTTC. It encodes CASSFDWRETQYF. The chain recombines TRBV7-8 with TRBJ2-5; D not resolved. Trimming removed 3 bases from V and 4 bases from J, with 9 bases in between. The CDR3 sequence is 13 residues long. The germline CDR1 and CDR2 sequences are SGHVS and FQNEAQ.